Shown below are 20 T cell receptor beta chains from a single sample sequenced in a study of blood T cell repertoires in COVID-19. Sequencing used immunoSEQ multiplex PCR; TCRdb keeps in-frame clones, though not all of them. Here the sample spans hundreds of thousands of clones, approximately 88% being singletons. The sample taken for sequencing was PBMCs or T cells enriched from blood (not recorded which). The receptors were gathered from a woman in her 40s with acute COVID-19.

This clone was observed once. The chain combines TRBV5-1 with TRBJ2-3, with D perhaps matching TRBD1 (6 bases). This CDR3 is 14 amino acids long. The germline V and J ends were trimmed by 3 bases and 3 bases, with 11 bases remaining between them. Germline assignment: CDR1 SGHRS and CDR2 YFSETQ. The CDR3 protein is CASSSTTGTDTQYF. The CDR3 region has the DNA TGCGCCAGCAGCTCCACCACAGGGACAGATACGCAGTATTTT.

The V gene is TRBV7-2, the J gene TRBJ1-5; no clear D gene. The germline V gene has CDR1 SGHTA and CDR2 FQGNSA. Trimming stripped 0 bases from V and 5 bases from J, with 8 bases between. This CDR3 is built from 14 residues. CDR3 in DNA: TGTGCCAGCAGCTTAGCCGGGAGGCATCAGCCCCAGCATTTT. This gives the protein CASSLAGRHQPQHF.

V is TRBV18 and J is TRBJ2-7; 8 bases match TRBD2. The CDR3 is 14 amino acids. The V and J ends lost 6 bases and 0 bases, in that order; junction bases with no gene match: 4. CDR1 is KGHSH, CDR2 LQKENI, per germline. CDR3 sequence reads: CASSTGTSSYEQYF. The CDR3 nucleotides read TGTGCCAGCTCGACCGGGACTAGCTCCTACGAGCAGTACTTC. Complete variable domain (other parts from reference TRBV18 and TRBJ2-7): NAGVMQNPRHLVRRRGQEARLRCSPMKGHSHVYWYRQLPEEGLKFMVYLQKENIIDESGMPKERFSAEFPKEGPSILRIQQVVRGDSAAYFCASSTGTSSYEQYFGPGTRLTVT.

The J gene is TRBJ1-5, the V gene TRBV7-6, with a possible D match to TRBD1 (6 bases). CDR1 is SGHVS and CDR2 is FNYEAQ in the germline V gene. The CDR3 is made up of 15 amino acids. V gave up 5 bases and J gave up 0 bases, with 11 bases separating them. The CDR3 loop reads CASSAGVFSNQPQHF. CDR3 coding DNA: TGTGCCAGCAGCGCAGGGGTTTTTAGCAATCAGCCCCAGCATTTT.

This chain connects TRBV5-1 to TRBJ2-5, with D possibly being TRBD1 (6 bases). The germline CDR1 and CDR2 sequences are SGHRS and YFSETQ. Trimming removed 0 bases from V and 4 bases from J, with 13 bases in between. This CDR3 comprises 15 residues. The CDR3 DNA is TGCGCCAGCAGCTTGGACAGGGTAAATCGAGAGACCCAGTACTTC. Translated: CASSLDRVNRETQYF.

The chain is built from TRBV7-8 and TRBJ2-2; 7 bases are a match to TRBD1. V shed 6 bases, J shed 6 bases, and the junction held 10 bases outside the gene matches. This CDR3 is built from 15 residues. Germline V lookup: CDR1 SGHVS, CDR2 FQNEAQ. The CDR3 DNA is TGTGCCAGCAGGAAAACAGGGGTTGACCCCGGGGAGCTGTTTTTT. Protein sequence: CASRKTGVDPGELFF.

This sequence joins TRBV19 and TRBJ1-4; a weak D match, TRBD1 (5 bases). The CDR3 spans 15 residues. Germline CDR1 reads LNHDA; CDR2 reads SQIVND (reference sequence). V was clipped by 1 base and J by 7 bases, with 13 bases between them. The CDR3 loop is CASSIGGTGSEKLFF. CDR3 coding DNA: TGTGCCAGTAGTATAGGCGGGACGGGGTCTGAAAAACTGTTTTTT.

The J gene is TRBJ1-1, the V gene TRBV20-1; D ambiguous. CDR3 length: 11 residues. The V end lost 6 bases, the J end lost 5 bases, and 10 bases lay between the germline ends. In germline, CDR1 is DFQATT, CDR2 SNEGSKA (reference sequence). DNA of the CDR3: TGCAGTGCCCCCGATCGGACTGAAGCTTTCTTT. It translates to CSAPDRTEAFF.

The chain joins TRBV24-1 to TRBJ1-2, with 9 bases identical to TRBD1. This CDR3 has 13 amino acids. V shed 5 bases and J 8 bases; nucleotides not matched to a gene: 5. Germline V lookup: CDR1 KGHDR, CDR2 SFDVKD. This chain's CDR3 is CATSARTGEGYTF. In nucleotides, the CDR3 is TGTGCCACCAGTGCCAGGACAGGGGAAGGCTACACCTTC.

J is TRBJ1-1 and V is TRBV2; 7 bases map to TRBD1. CDR3 size: 14 residues. V trimming: 2 bases; J trimming: 1 base; junction bases outside the gene matches: 1. Germline V CDR1 and CDR2: SNHLY, FYNNEI. The CDR3 nucleotides read TGTGCCAGCAGTGAATCAGGGGGGAACACTGAAGCTTTCTTT. Amino acid sequence: CASSESGGNTEAFF.

The chain employs TRBV7-9 and TRBJ2-1; D is undetermined. CDR1 is SEHNR and CDR2 is FQNEAQ in the germline V gene (reference sequence). V lost 2 bases and J 2 bases, leaving 7 bases between the germline ends. The CDR3 runs to 14 residues. This CDR3 reads CASSLPQTYNEQFF. As DNA, the CDR3 is TGTGCCAGCAGCTTACCACAGACCTACAATGAGCAGTTCTTC.

This clone showed up just once. The chain has TRBV28 and TRBJ1-1; 8 bases match TRBD1. The V gene's germline CDR1 is MDHEN and CDR2 SYDVKM. Germline trimming cut 6 bases from V and 7 bases from J; bases unmatched to any gene: 13. This CDR3 is 15 amino acids long. CDR3 nucleotide sequence: TGTGCCAGCAGCCGTTACAGGGGGGCAGATGGTGAAGCTTTCTTT. Its protein product is CASSRYRGADGEAFF.

Note on this clone: Compared with germline, one end of the junction differs, possibly owing to a read error. The chain combines TRBV2 with TRBJ1-4; TRBD1 matches 7 bases. This CDR3 spans 12 amino acids. Germline V gene data show CDR1 as SNHLY and CDR2 as FYNNEI. The CDR3 nucleotides are TGTGCCAGCAGGACAGGGTTTGAAGAACTGTTTTTT. It translates to CASRTGFEELFF.

The rearrangement joins TRBV24-1 to TRBJ1-5; D gene unclear. In germline, CDR1 is KGHDR, CDR2 SFDVKD. The CDR3 covers 14 residues. Trimming removed 4 bases from V and 0 bases from J, with 6 bases in between. The CDR3 region has the DNA TGTGCCACCAGTGAGGCAGTTAGCAATCAGCCCCAGCATTTT. This encodes CATSEAVSNQPQHF.

V is TRBV13 and J is TRBJ1-4; D gene ambiguous. V gave up 3 bases and J gave up 8 bases, with 13 bases separating them. Germline values: CDR1 PRHDT, CDR2 FYEKMQ (reference sequence). The CDR3 consists of 14 residues. As DNA, the CDR3 is TGTGCCAGCAGCTTGGGCACCCAAGAAGAAAAACTGTTTTTT. It encodes CASSLGTQEEKLFF.

The chain couples TRBV24-1 to TRBJ2-1, with D unresolved. The V end was cut by 4 bases, the J end by 4 bases, with 4 bases between. Germline assignment: CDR1 KGHDR and CDR2 SFDVKD. The CDR3 consists of 12 residues. The DNA of the CDR3 is TGTGCCACCAGTGAAACTTACAATGAGCAGTTCTTC. It yields the protein CATSETYNEQFF.

This chain connects TRBV19 to TRBJ1-1; 7 bases agree with TRBD1. CDR1 and CDR2 (germline): LNHDA, SQIVND (reference sequence). V lost 6 bases to trimming and J lost 0 bases; unmatched junction nucleotides: 10. The CDR3 runs to 16 residues. The CDR3 coding sequence is TGTGCCAGTAGCCTCTCGGGACAGAACATGAACACTGAAGCTTTCTTT. Protein product: CASSLSGQNMNTEAFF.

This clone showed up just once. V gene TRBV30 combines with J gene TRBJ1-5, with TRBD1 identical over 9 bases. CDR3 length: 18 amino acids. J was trimmed by 2 bases and V by 2 bases; bases with no gene match: 13. Germline CDR1 reads GTSNPN; CDR2 reads SVGIG (reference sequence). This CDR3 reads CAWSSGTGSGYGNQPQHF. CDR3 sequence (DNA): TGTGCCTGGAGTTCCGGGACAGGGTCCGGATACGGCAATCAGCCCCAGCATTTT.

The chain uses TRBV9 and TRBJ2-1; perhaps TRBD2 as D (5 bases). Germline CDR1 is SGDLS and CDR2 is YYNGEE. V lost 0 bases and J lost 8, with 9 bases in between. This CDR3 has 13 amino acids. CDR3 DNA sequence: TGTGCCAGCAGCGTAGTCAGCGGCGATGAGCAGTTCTTC. Protein: CASSVVSGDEQFF.

The chain carries TRBV5-1 and TRBJ1-6, with TRBD1 identical over 9 bases. This CDR3 spans 19 amino acids. With 2 bases clipped from V and 0 bases from J, the junction kept 9 bases outside the gene matches. Per the germline V gene, CDR1 is SGHRS and CDR2 is YFSETQ. The CDR3 region has the DNA TGCGCCAGCAGCTTAACCGGGACAGGGCTGAGCTCCTATAATTCACCCCTCCACTTT. Its protein is CASSLTGTGLSSYNSPLHF.